The T cell receptor (beta chain) under discussion was sequenced for a study of blood T cell repertoires in COVID-19. The wider study: Samples taken during acute and convalescent COVID-19 were collected in the United States, Italy and Spain. Sources were T cells, B-cell-depleted T cells, or PBMCs; the material itself was cDNA or gDNA.

Original data processing: The assay estimated nucleated cells by amplifying reference gene primers. Clones were read by immunoSEQ multiplex PCR, and TCRdb kept only the in-frame ones, dropping some. From that table come the V and J calls and clone size; the DNA was used to work out D and trimming. The table shows 150,000 to 200,000 clones, with about 86% occurring only once. V gave up 5 bases and J gave up 3 bases; unmatched junction bases: 4. Germline lookup yields CDR1 SGHVS and CDR2 FQNEAQ. The CDR3 runs 13 residues. The genes are TRBV7-8 and TRBJ2-7; 7 bases match TRBD2. This receptor was identified in a man aged 60 to 69 with acute or convalescent COVID-19. Material: peripheral blood. The CDR3 region is CASSPGGLYEQYF. The CDR3 DNA follows: TGTGCCAGCAGCCCGGGAGGCCTCTACGAGCAGTACTTC. The variable domain in full, completed from reference TRBV7-8 and TRBJ2-7, reads GAGVSQSPRYKVAKRGQDVALRCDPISGHVSLFWYQQALGQGPEFLTYFQNEAQLDKSGLPSDRFFAERPEGSVSTLKIQRTQQEDSAVYLCASSPGGLYEQYFGPGTRLTVT.